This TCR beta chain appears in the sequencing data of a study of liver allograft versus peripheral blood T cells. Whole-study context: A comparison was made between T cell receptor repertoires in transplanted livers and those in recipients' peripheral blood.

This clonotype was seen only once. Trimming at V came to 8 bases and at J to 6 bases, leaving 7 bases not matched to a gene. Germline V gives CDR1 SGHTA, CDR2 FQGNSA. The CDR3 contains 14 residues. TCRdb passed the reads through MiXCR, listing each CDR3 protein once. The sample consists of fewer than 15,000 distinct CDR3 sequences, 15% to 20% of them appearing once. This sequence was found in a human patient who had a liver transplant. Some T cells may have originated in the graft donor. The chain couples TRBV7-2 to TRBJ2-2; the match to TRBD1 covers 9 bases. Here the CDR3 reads CASGQGIGAGELFF. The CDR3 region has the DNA TGTGCCAGCGGACAGGGGATTGGCGCCGGGGAGCTGTTTTTT.